Below, 31 T cell receptor beta chains from the same sample are listed, as sequenced in a study of blood T cell repertoires in COVID-19. The method was immunoSEQ multiplex PCR; TCRdb's version includes in-frame clones alone and lacks a portion of them. The table has more than 10,000 clones, 60% to 80% seen once; the top ten hold around 34%. Sample: peripheral blood. The receptors here all came from a human donor in a cohort sampled during active COVID-19.

The J gene is TRBJ2-7, the V gene TRBV30, with D possibly matching TRBD2 (5 bases). Germline values: CDR1 GTSNPN, CDR2 SVGIG (reference sequence). The CDR3 is 13 amino acids. The V gene lost 0 bases and the J gene lost 5 bases, with 11 bases spanning the gap. The CDR3 reads CAWSVRGPNEQYF. Here the CDR3 DNA reads TGTGCCTGGAGTGTACGGGGTCCCAACGAGCAGTACTTC.

CDR3 protein: CASSLGPRGYEQYF. The CDR3 coding sequence is TGTGCCAGCAGCTTAGGACCCAGGGGCTACGAGCAGTACTTC. The genes are TRBV7-9 and TRBJ2-7, with a tentative D call TRBD1 (6 bases). The CDR3 length is 14 residues. Germline CDR1 reads SEHNR; CDR2 reads FQNEAQ (reference sequence). Trimming removed 1 base at V and 3 bases at J, with 10 bases between.

In this sample, this clone turned up once. This rearrangement joins TRBV5-1 to TRBJ1-1; D uncertain. Trimming stripped 3 bases from V and 0 bases from J, with 12 bases between. This CDR3 spans 15 amino acids. Germline V gives CDR1 SGHRS, CDR2 YFSETQ. CDR3 nucleotide sequence: TGCGCCAGCAGCTACGCGGGAGATATGAACACTGAAGCTTTCTTT. Its protein is CASSYAGDMNTEAFF.

This clone was picked up a small number of times. The V gene is TRBV25-1, the J gene TRBJ2-7, with TRBD1 matching over 10 bases. CDR3 length: 14 amino acids. Germline V gene lookup returns CDR1 MGHDK and CDR2 SYGVNS. With 4 bases clipped from V and 7 bases from J, the junction kept 7 bases outside the gene matches. This CDR3 is CASSAPGQGNEQYF. The DNA of the CDR3 is TGTGCCAGCAGTGCCCCGGGACAGGGGAATGAGCAGTACTTC.

The CDR3 DNA is TGCAGTGCTAGTCCTAGGACAGGCGGCGATCAGCCCCAGCATTTT. Protein: CSASPRTGGDQPQHF. J is TRBJ1-5 and V is TRBV20-1; 7 nucleotides agree with TRBD1. The length of the CDR3 is 15 residues. CDR1 DFQATT and CDR2 SNEGSKA come from the germline V gene (reference sequence). Trimming at V came to 3 bases and at J to 5 bases, leaving 10 bases not matched to a gene.

The chain has TRBV21-1 and TRBJ2-3; the tabulated D call, TRBD2, remains unverified against the DNA. TRBV21-1 is a pseudogene locus. The CDR3 has 13 amino acids. The CDR3 here is CASSNGATDTQYF. The CDR3 DNA reads TGTGCCAGCAGCAACGGAGCCACAGATACGCAGTATTTT.

This clone was counted a few times. The rearrangement joins TRBV4-1 to TRBJ1-2, with 7 nucleotides matching TRBD1. The CDR3 covers 14 residues. The germline V gene has CDR1 MGHRA and CDR2 YSYEKL. V lost 4 bases to trimming and J lost 0 bases; unmatched junction nucleotides: 2. The CDR3 sequence is CASSLGQSNYGYTF. CDR3 DNA: TGCGCCAGCAGCCTGGGACAGTCTAACTATGGCTACACCTTC.

The chain joins TRBV5-6 to TRBJ1-3, with 7 bases lining up with TRBD1. The J segment lost 4 bases and the V segment lost 2 bases, leaving 6 bases of the junction unmatched. CDR1 is SGHDT, CDR2 YYEEEE, per germline. The CDR3 totals 15 residues. CDR3 sequence reads: CASSLQGFYGNTIYF. Here the CDR3 DNA reads TGTGCCAGCAGCTTACAGGGGTTCTACGGAAACACCATATATTTT.

The chain combines TRBV23-1 with TRBJ1-4, with D perhaps TRBD1 (5 bases). TRBV23-1 is sorted into the ORF group, with uncertain function. This CDR3 region has 14 residues. V lost 1 base to trimming and J lost 8 bases, with 11 bases between them. The CDR3 region has the DNA TGCGCCAGCAGTCAATTGCGGGGGAGAGAAAAACTGTTTTTT. Translated: CASSQLRGREKLFF.

This chain uses TRBV28 with TRBJ2-1; the match to TRBD2 covers 7 bases. Germline V gene sequence: CDR1 MDHEN, CDR2 SYDVKM. V dropped 3 bases and J dropped 7; count of bases not matched to a gene: 9. The CDR3 length is 15 residues. CDR3 sequence: CASSLGGTVPNEQFF. The DNA for the CDR3 is TGTGCCAGCAGTTTGGGGGGGACGGTGCCTAATGAGCAGTTCTTC.

This chain connects TRBV6-1 to TRBJ1-3; the match to TRBD1 covers 9 bases. Germline loops: CDR1 MNHNS, CDR2 SASEGT. The CDR3 runs to 15 residues. V shed 7 bases, J shed 6 bases, and the junction held 10 bases outside the gene matches. The CDR3 bases are TGTGCCAGCACCCCGGACAGGGGAATAGAAAACACCATATATTTT. Its protein product is CASTPDRGIENTIYF.

The chain uses TRBV19 and TRBJ1-3, with D uncertain. Germline lookup yields CDR1 LNHDA and CDR2 SQIVND (reference sequence). V was clipped by 3 bases and J by 0 bases, with 6 bases between them. This CDR3 region has 14 residues. DNA of the CDR3: TGTGCCAGTAGTATCACGGGCTCTGGAAACACCATATATTTT. Translating it yields CASSITGSGNTIYF. Based on the CDR3 plus reference TRBV19 and TRBJ1-3, the full variable domain is DGGITQSPKYLFRKEGQNVTLSCEQNLNHDAMYWYRQDPGQGLRLIYYSQIVNDFQKGDIAEGYSVSREKKESFPLTVTSAQKNPTAFYLCASSITGSGNTIYFGEGSWLTVV.

This clone is deemed medium-sized (0.01 to 0.1%). The chain couples TRBV5-4 to TRBJ2-1; D is perhaps TRBD2 (5 bases). The germline V gene encodes CDR1 SGHNT and CDR2 YYREEE (reference sequence). The CDR3 has 14 amino acids. V lost 3 bases to trimming and J lost 6 bases, with 13 bases between them. Here the CDR3 reads CASSSAVRGNEQFF. Here the CDR3 DNA reads TGTGCCAGCAGCTCAGCGGTCCGGGGCAATGAGCAGTTCTTC.

The V call is TRBV6-5, the J call TRBJ1-1, with 9 nucleotides matching TRBD1. This CDR3 region has 12 residues. Germline lookup yields CDR1 MNHEY and CDR2 SVGAGI. The J segment lost 11 bases and the V segment lost 5 bases, leaving 6 bases of the junction unmatched. CDR3 nucleotide sequence: TGTGCCAGCAGTCTGGGGACAGGGCGGGCTTTCTTT. Its translation: CASSLGTGRAFF.

This clone was counted a few times. V gene TRBV27 combines with J gene TRBJ2-7; TRBD2 matches 11 bases. This CDR3 contains 15 residues. Per germline, CDR1 MNHEY and CDR2 SMNVEV (reference sequence). V dropped 6 bases and J dropped 5; count of bases not matched to a gene: 9. CDR3 sequence (DNA): TGTGCCAGCAGCTTTAGCGGGGGGGCCTGGAACGAGCAGTACTTC. Protein sequence: CASSFSGGAWNEQYF.

The CDR3 DNA reads as TGCGCCAGCAGCTCTGGACAGGGAAGGTCAGAGACCCAGTACTTC. Protein sequence: CASSSGQGRSETQYF. This sequence joins TRBV5-1 and TRBJ2-5; 8 nucleotides match TRBD1. CDR3 length equals 15 residues. V shed 3 bases, J shed 4 bases, and the junction held 8 bases outside the gene matches. CDR1 is SGHRS, CDR2 YFSETQ, per germline.

The rearrangement joins TRBV6-6 to TRBJ1-2, with 10 positions matching TRBD1. V lost 4 bases to trimming and J lost 3 bases; unmatched junction nucleotides: 2. The CDR3 length is 14 residues. Germline V lookup: CDR1 MNHNY, CDR2 SVGAGI (reference sequence). Here the CDR3 reads CASSFGTGDYGYTF. CDR3 in DNA: TGTGCCAGCAGTTTTGGGACAGGGGACTATGGCTACACCTTC.

CDR3 region: CASSQDEHNTEAFF. CDR3 DNA sequence: TGTGCCAGCAGCCAAGATGAACATAACACTGAAGCTTTCTTT. This rearrangement joins TRBV3-1 (or the pseudogene TRBV3-2) to TRBJ1-1; D call uncertain. Germline lookup yields CDR1 LGHDT and CDR2 YNNKEL (reference sequence). Trimming shortened V by 0 bases and J by 2 bases, and 7 bases separated the two germline ends. The CDR3 runs to 14 residues.

The gene calls are TRBV11-2 and TRBJ2-3; D may be TRBD1 (5 bases). This CDR3 has 15 residues. V was clipped by 5 bases and J by 1 base, with 13 bases between them. The germline V gene encodes CDR1 SGHAT and CDR2 FQNNGV. The CDR3 sequence is CASSRQQVGTDTQYF. The CDR3 DNA sequence: TGTGCCAGCAGCCGACAACAGGTTGGCACAGATACGCAGTATTTT.

This clone is categorized as medium-sized. This rearrangement joins TRBV19 to TRBJ1-2, with TRBD1 identical over 9 bases. The J segment lost 6 bases and the V segment lost 3 bases, leaving 8 bases of the junction unmatched. From germline, CDR1 is LNHDA and CDR2 SQIVND (reference sequence). CDR3 length: 15 residues. CDR3 loop: CASSITQGAMDGYTF. The DNA of the CDR3 is TGTGCCAGTAGTATCACACAGGGGGCGATGGATGGCTACACCTTC.

The V call is TRBV6-2 or TRBV6-3, the J call TRBJ2-7; D might be TRBD2 (7 bases). V was cut by 3 bases and J by 0 bases, with 18 bases left in between. The CDR3 runs 17 residues. Germline-derived CDR1 and CDR2 are MNHEY and SVGEGT. The CDR3 region is CASSYRKGGASSYEQYF. CDR3 coding DNA: TGTGCCAGCAGTTATAGAAAAGGGGGGGCCAGCTCCTACGAGCAGTACTTC.

The chain is built from TRBV7-2 and TRBJ1-4, with D perhaps matching TRBD1 (5 bases). The CDR3 runs to 14 residues. Trimming pared 8 bases from V and 8 bases from J, leaving 18 bases between. CDR1 and CDR2 from the germline V gene are SGHTA and FQGNSA. CDR3 bases: TGTGCCAGCGTTCGGAGGGGCTTGAGGGAAAAACTGTTTTTT. This encodes CASVRRGLREKLFF.

The chain joins TRBV7-8 to TRBJ1-3; perhaps TRBD1 as D (6 bases). The CDR3 is 15 amino acids. Germline CDR1 and CDR2: SGHVS and FQNEAQ. The ends were cut back, 6 bases at V and 0 bases at J, with 12 bases in the middle. In DNA, the CDR3 is TGTGCCAGCAGGGACAGCTCCCTCTCTGGAAACACCATATATTTT. Protein: CASRDSSLSGNTIYF.

The V call is TRBV6-6, the J call TRBJ2-2; 7 bases are shared with TRBD1. The CDR3 has 16 residues. CDR1 is MNHNY and CDR2 is SVGAGI in the germline V gene (reference sequence). V shed 0 bases, J shed 6 bases, and the junction held 7 bases outside the gene matches. CDR3 amino acids: CASSYSFQGVAGELFF. The CDR3 DNA reads TGTGCCAGCAGTTACTCGTTTCAGGGGGTGGCCGGGGAGCTGTTTTTT.

The CDR3 is CASSPRLAGQETQYF. The CDR3 coding sequence is TGTGCCAGCTCACCTAGACTAGCGGGGCAAGAGACCCAGTACTTC. This chain uses TRBV18 with TRBJ2-5; 11 bases map to TRBD2. The ends lost 3 bases at V and 2 bases at J; junction bases unmatched: 2. The CDR3 has 15 residues. Germline CDR1 is KGHSH and CDR2 is LQKENI.

V and J are TRBV2 and TRBJ2-1; 11 bases match TRBD2. This CDR3 comprises 14 residues. CDR1 is SNHLY, CDR2 FYNNEI, per germline. Trimming at V came to 7 bases and at J to 10 bases, leaving 9 bases not matched to a gene. The CDR3 spells CASTIAGGPGEQFF. In nucleotides, the CDR3 is TGTGCCAGCACCATAGCGGGGGGGCCTGGGGAGCAGTTCTTC.

The chain joins TRBV7-2 to TRBJ2-5; D might be TRBD2 (6 bases). This CDR3 has 15 amino acids. Germline lookup yields CDR1 SGHTA and CDR2 FQGNSA. V was clipped by 4 bases and J by 2 bases, with 14 bases between them. CDR3 coding DNA: TGTGCCAGCAGCTCGGGGGTGCGGGTTCAAGAGACCCAGTACTTC. Its translation is CASSSGVRVQETQYF.

The CDR3 reads CAWSVYGRVLGQGDTEAFF. The CDR3 DNA sequence: TGTGCCTGGAGTGTATACGGAAGAGTGTTAGGACAGGGGGACACTGAAGCTTTCTTT. The chain recombines TRBV30 with TRBJ1-1; 10 bases map to TRBD1. The length of the CDR3 is 19 residues. Germline V gene lookup returns CDR1 GTSNPN and CDR2 SVGIG (reference sequence). The ends lost 0 bases at V and 3 bases at J; junction bases unmatched: 16. Full variable domain (rest looked up from reference TRBV30 and TRBJ1-1): SQTIHQWPATLVQPVGSPLSLECTVEGTSNPNLYWYRQAAGRGLQLLFYSVGIGQISSEVPQNLSASRPQDRQFILSSKKLLLSDSGFYLCAWSVYGRVLGQGDTEAFFGQGTRLTVV.

The chain couples TRBV6-1 to TRBJ2-1; a possible D gene is TRBD1 (6 bases). The CDR3 totals 16 residues. Germline values: CDR1 MNHNS, CDR2 SASEGT. Trimming removed 4 bases from V and 0 bases from J, with 13 bases in between. This chain's CDR3 is CASSGRQAYSYNEQFF. As DNA, the CDR3 is TGTGCCAGCAGTGGGAGACAGGCCTACTCCTACAATGAGCAGTTCTTC.

This clone was seen a few times. The chain couples TRBV10-3 to TRBJ1-6; possible D gene TRBD1, 6 bases. V was trimmed by 7 bases and J by 3 bases, leaving 16 bases between them. Germline V lookup: CDR1 ENHRY, CDR2 SYGVKD. The CDR3 contains 16 residues. The CDR3 loop reads CAIKGGGDHYNSPLHF. In nucleotides, the CDR3 is TGTGCCATCAAGGGCGGGGGCGATCACTATAATTCACCCCTCCACTTT.

J is TRBJ2-3 and V is TRBV4-2, with TRBD2 identical over 16 bases. CDR1 and CDR2 from the germline V gene are LGHNA and YNFKEQ. The V segment lost 2 bases and the J segment 2 bases; nucleotides outside the gene matches: 7. This CDR3 has 19 residues. CDR3 in amino acids: CASSQSGTSGGALTDTQYF. The CDR3 DNA follows: TGTGCCAGCAGCCAAAGCGGGACTAGCGGGGGGGCCCTCACAGATACGCAGTATTTT.